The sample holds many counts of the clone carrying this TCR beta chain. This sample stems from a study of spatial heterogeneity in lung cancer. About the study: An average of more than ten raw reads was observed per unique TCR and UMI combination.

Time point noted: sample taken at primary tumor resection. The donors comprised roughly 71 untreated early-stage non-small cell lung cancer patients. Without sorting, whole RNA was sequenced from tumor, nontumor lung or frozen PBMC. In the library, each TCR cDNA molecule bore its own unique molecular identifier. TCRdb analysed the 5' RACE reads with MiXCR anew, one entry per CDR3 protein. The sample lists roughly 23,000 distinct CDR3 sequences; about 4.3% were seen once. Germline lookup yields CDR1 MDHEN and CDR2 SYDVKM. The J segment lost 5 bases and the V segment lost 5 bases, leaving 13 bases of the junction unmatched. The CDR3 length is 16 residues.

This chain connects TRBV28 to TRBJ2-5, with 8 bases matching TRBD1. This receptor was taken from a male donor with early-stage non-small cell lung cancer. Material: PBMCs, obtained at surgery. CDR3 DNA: TGTGCCAGCAGTCCCCCTCTGCCAGGGGGCAAGGAGACCCAGTACTTC. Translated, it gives CASSPPLPGGKETQYF.